This passage covers 30 T cell receptor beta chains from one sample sequenced in a study of T cells in Graves' hyperthyroidism and ophthalmopathy (dated by TCRdb to about 2019). The library was built by means of multiplex PCR. Sequencing relied on an Illumina HiSeq 2000. Amplification of TCR beta CDR3 regions was carried out from RNA transcripts. A first-round RT-PCR of the TCR CDR3 used the HTBI primer set with the Qiagen OneStep RT-PCR kit. Using fastp trimming at Q25 and MiXCR clonotype assembly, TCRdb reanalyzed the public sequencing data and kept in-frame beta chains. Here each entry gathers all rows of one CDR3 protein and keeps the most common genes and DNA. The sample table records about 570,000 distinct CDR3 sequences; about 43% of these occur just once. The ten most abundant clones make up around a fifth of the sample. What was sequenced was peripheral blood or thyroid tissue (not recorded which). Source of these receptors: an adult woman with Graves' disease, either hyperthyroidism or ophthalmopathy (not recorded which).

This rearrangement joins TRBV7-3 to TRBJ2-5; 8 bases are shared with TRBD1. The CDR3 has 15 residues. Trimming at V came to 4 bases and at J to 4 bases, leaving 8 bases not matched to a gene. Germline V gene sequence: CDR1 SGHTA, CDR2 FQGTGA. CDR3 nucleotide sequence: TGTGCCAGCAGCTGCGACAGGGGCTGGGGAGAGACCCAGTACTTC. This translates into CASSCDRGWGETQYF.

About this clonotype: Sequence at one end of the junction differs from germline and may be a read error. This chain joins TRBV19 and TRBJ2-6; D tentatively reads TRBD1 or TRBD2 (6 bases each). The CDR3 runs to 15 residues. Germline assignment: CDR1 LNHDA and CDR2 SQIVND (reference sequence). CDR3 in DNA: TGTGCCAGTAGTAGGGGGGACACTGGTGCCAACGTCCTGACTTTC. Amino acid sequence: CASSRGDTGANVLTF.

In its sample, this clonotype was seen many times. V gene TRBV12-3 or TRBV12-4 combines with J gene TRBJ2-7; D is uncertain. The CDR3 is made up of 14 amino acids. V lost 3 bases, J lost 3 bases, and 12 bases lay in between. The CDR3 DNA reads as TGTGCCAGCAGTTTCGCCATCTCTGACTACGAGCAGTACTTC. Protein product: CASSFAISDYEQYF.

CDR3 in amino acids: CASSMRRDNQPQHF. The CDR3 DNA reads as TGCGCCAGCAGCATGCGGCGGGACAATCAGCCCCAGCATTTT. This chain joins TRBV5-1 and TRBJ1-5; D unclear. Trimming stripped 4 bases from V and 3 bases from J, with 11 bases between. CDR1 is SGHRS, CDR2 YFSETQ, per germline. The CDR3 consists of 14 residues. Combining the CDR3 with reference TRBV5-1 and TRBJ1-5 gives the whole variable domain KAGVTQTPRYLIKTRGQQVTLSCSPISGHRSVSWYQQTPGQGLQFLFEYFSETQRNKGNFPGRFSGRQFSNSRSEMNVSTLELGDSALYLCASSMRRDNQPQHFGDGTRLSIL.

V is TRBV5-1 and J is TRBJ1-1, with D maybe TRBD1 (5 bases). This CDR3 has 14 residues. With 0 bases removed from V and 4 bases from J, the gap between germline ends came to 10 bases. Germline values: CDR1 SGHRS, CDR2 YFSETQ. CDR3 DNA sequence: TGCGCCAGCAGCTTGGTCAGGGAGGGCACTGAAGCTTTCTTT. This encodes CASSLVREGTEAFF.

There are a few counts of this clonotype. The chain links TRBV29-1 to TRBJ1-1; 7 bases agree with TRBD1. The V segment lost 4 bases and the J segment 7 bases; nucleotides outside the gene matches: 12. Germline V gene sequence: CDR1 SQVTM, CDR2 ANQGSEA. The CDR3 extends over 14 amino acids. CDR3 sequence reads: CSVAPLQGRGEAFF. The CDR3 DNA reads TGCAGCGTTGCCCCGTTACAGGGGAGGGGTGAAGCTTTCTTT.

About this clonotype: With a much larger clone just one base away, this may be a read error. This rearrangement joins TRBV9 to TRBJ2-2; D gene uncertain. This CDR3 has 13 residues. CDR1 is SGDLS, CDR2 YYNGEE, per germline. CDR3 DNA: TGTGCCAGCGGCGTATACGATACCGGGGAGCTGTTTTTT. Protein product: CASGVYDTGELFF.

The J gene is TRBJ2-6, the V gene TRBV11-2; D may be TRBD1 (5 bases). Germline V gene sequence: CDR1 SGHAT, CDR2 FQNNGV. The CDR3 is 10 residues long. V was cut by 2 bases and J by 15 bases, with 5 bases left in between. This CDR3 reads CASSLQGLTF. The CDR3 bases are TGTGCCAGCAGCTTACAGGGCCTGACTTTC. The full variable domain, rest sourced from reference TRBV11-2 and TRBJ2-6, is EAGVAQSPRYKIIEKRQSVAFWCNPISGHATLYWYQQILGQGPKLLIQFQNNGVVDDSQLPKDRFSAERLKGVDSTLKIQPAKLEDSAVYLCASSLQGLTFGAGSRLTVL.

Only a few counts were recorded for this clonotype. The chain is built from TRBV2 and TRBJ2-7; D is possibly TRBD1 (6 bases). CDR1 SNHLY and CDR2 FYNNEI come from the germline V gene. The CDR3 spans 13 residues. The V end was cut by 7 bases, the J end by 2 bases, with 12 bases between. CDR3 sequence reads: CASNSGGPYEQYF. As DNA, the CDR3 is TGTGCCAGCAACTCTGGGGGCCCCTACGAGCAGTACTTC.

This chain connects TRBV24-1 to TRBJ2-7; possible D gene TRBD2, 5 bases. The CDR3 spans 14 residues. Germline lookup yields CDR1 KGHDR and CDR2 SFDVKD. Trimming shortened V by 3 bases and J by 3 bases, and 11 bases separated the two germline ends. CDR3 sequence: CATSDSGTIYEQYF. CDR3 in DNA: TGTGCCACCAGTGATAGCGGCACAATCTACGAGCAGTACTTC.

The chain recombines TRBV7-2 with TRBJ2-7; D is unclear. There are 15 residues in the CDR3. The germline V gene encodes CDR1 SGHTA and CDR2 FQGNSA. V was pared by 3 bases and J by 0 bases, with 12 bases between. The CDR3 is CASSFGRVPSYEQYF. The CDR3 region has the DNA TGTGCCAGCAGCTTTGGACGGGTACCCTCCTACGAGCAGTACTTC.

This clonotype was counted many times. The V gene is TRBV7-9, the J gene TRBJ2-5; TRBD2 aligns across 9 bases. The CDR3 is 15 amino acids. Looked up from germline, CDR1 is SEHNR and CDR2 is FQNEAQ (reference sequence). V lost 6 bases, J lost 4 bases, and 9 bases stayed unmatched. Here the CDR3 DNA reads TGTGCCAGCAGTGCTGCGGGAGGGCCGGGAGAGACCCAGTACTTC. This gives the protein CASSAAGGPGETQYF.

The sample holds a few counts of this clonotype. The chain carries TRBV10-2 and TRBJ2-3; the D gene could be TRBD1 or TRBD2 (5 bases each). This CDR3 has 14 residues. V lost 4 bases to trimming and J lost 6 bases, with 14 bases between them. The germline CDR1 and CDR2 sequences are WSHSY and SAAADI. The CDR3 DNA sequence: TGCGCCAGCAGTGTCGGGACCTTGGGGGATACGCAGTATTTT. Its translation: CASSVGTLGDTQYF.

On this clonotype: The junction differs from germline at one of its ends, possibly a read error. V is TRBV10-3 and J is TRBJ1-6, with 8 positions matching TRBD1. The CDR3 totals 13 residues. The germline V gene has CDR1 ENHRY and CDR2 SYGVKD. CDR3: CAVRDRPESPLHF. The DNA for the CDR3 is TGTGCCGTCAGGGACAGGCCCGAATCACCCCTCCACTTT.

This chain links TRBV6-1 with TRBJ1-2; D is uncertain. Germline CDR1 is MNHNS and CDR2 is SASEGT. CDR3 length: 15 residues. The germline V and J ends were trimmed by 2 bases and 2 bases, with 12 bases remaining between them. The DNA of the CDR3 is TGTGCCAGCAGTGAATCCTGGACGGGGAACTATGGCTACACCTTC. Its protein is CASSESWTGNYGYTF.

Many counts were recorded for this clonotype. The rearrangement links TRBV2 to TRBJ2-5, with TRBD2 matching over 8 bases. J gave up 4 bases and V 1 base, and 5 bases lay outside the gene matches. This CDR3 region has 15 residues. The germline V gene has CDR1 SNHLY and CDR2 FYNNEI. The CDR3 loop is CASSEGDLAGETQYF. In nucleotides, the CDR3 is TGTGCCAGCAGTGAAGGTGACCTAGCGGGAGAGACCCAGTACTTC.

A single count supports this clonotype. This chain connects TRBV7-2 to TRBJ2-5, with TRBD1 identical over 10 bases. CDR1 and CDR2 (germline): SGHTA, FQGNSA. After removal of 4 bases from V and 5 bases from J, the junction contained 7 bases not matched to a gene. This CDR3 is built from 15 residues. The CDR3 DNA reads TGTGCCAGCAGCTGGCCTCCGGGACAGGGGGAGACCCAGTACTTC. It translates to CASSWPPGQGETQYF. Supplemented by reference TRBV7-2 and TRBJ2-5, the full variable domain reads GAGVSQSPSNKVTEKGKDVELRCDPISGHTALYWYRQSLGQGLEFLIYFQGNSAPDKSGLPSDRFSAERTGGSVSTLTIQRTQQEDSAVYLCASSWPPGQGETQYFGPGTRLLVL.

The V and J genes are TRBV6-2 or TRBV6-3 and TRBJ2-2, with 8 bases lining up with TRBD1. Losses at the gene ends were 5 bases for V and 2 bases for J; bases not matched to a gene: 4. CDR1 is MNHEY and CDR2 is SVGEGT in the germline V gene. The CDR3 consists of 15 residues. This CDR3 reads CASSNDRGNTGELFF. DNA for the CDR3: TGTGCCAGCAGTAACGACAGGGGTAACACCGGGGAGCTGTTTTTT.

The gene calls are TRBV2 and TRBJ1-3; 8 bases align to TRBD1. CDR1 and CDR2 from the germline V gene are SNHLY and FYNNEI. The J segment lost 4 bases and the V segment lost 1 base, leaving 3 bases of the junction unmatched. The CDR3 consists of 15 residues. The CDR3 region is CASSEGTGLGNTIYF. Written as DNA, the CDR3 is TGTGCCAGCAGTGAAGGGACAGGGCTAGGAAACACCATATATTTT.

Concerning this clonotype itself: The conserved closing phenylalanine or tryptophan is absent in this CDR3, likely reflecting a read error. Because the CDR3's place on the DNA is in doubt, the DNA is left out and the CDR3 is given as listed by TCRdb. The chain employs TRBV7-2 and TRBJ1-3. The CDR3 extends over 11 residues, inclusive of both ends. Germline assignment: CDR1 SGHTA and CDR2 FQGNSA. CDR3 protein: CASSLVRSINT.

Notes on this clonotype: This may be a read error, as it is one base from a much larger clone. The chain recombines TRBV6-5 with TRBJ1-5, with D possibly matching TRBD1 (6 bases). Per the germline V gene, CDR1 is MNHEY and CDR2 is SVGAGI. The CDR3 is 17 residues long. V was pared by 0 bases and J by 6 bases, with 18 bases between. The CDR3 nucleotides read TGTGCCAGCAGTTACTCTTTCATTCAGGGGATTGGTCAGCCCCAGCATTTT. This encodes CASSYSFIQGIGQPQHF.

The J gene is TRBJ1-4, the V gene TRBV29-1, with 9 bases fitting TRBD1. CDR1 is SQVTM, CDR2 ANQGSEA, per germline. This CDR3 is 11 amino acids long. J gave up 11 bases and V 8 bases, and 6 bases lay outside the gene matches. In nucleotides, the CDR3 is TGCAGCTTAAGACAGGGGGGGAAACTGTTTTTT. Translated: CSLRQGGKLFF. The full variable domain, with the rest looked up from reference TRBV29-1 and TRBJ1-4, is SAVISQKPSRDICQRGTSLTIQCQVDSQVTMMFWYRQQPGQSLTLIATANQGSEATYESGFVIDKFPISRPNLTFSTLTVSNMSPEDSSIYLCSLRQGGKLFFGSGTQLSVL.

This sequence joins TRBV20-1 and TRBJ2-5; D is unresolved. Germline-derived CDR1 and CDR2 are DFQATT and SNEGSKA (reference sequence). The germline V and J ends were trimmed by 6 bases and 0 bases, with 5 bases remaining between them. The CDR3 length is 11 residues. The CDR3 DNA reads TGCAGTGCGACAAACCAAGAGACCCAGTACTTC. It yields the protein CSATNQETQYF.

This clonotype came up many times. The chain links TRBV20-1 to TRBJ1-5; perhaps TRBD1 as D (6 bases). The V gene lost 4 bases and the J gene lost 5 bases, with 21 bases spanning the gap. The CDR3 is 16 amino acids. The V gene's germline CDR1 is DFQATT and CDR2 SNEGSKA (reference sequence). The CDR3: CSAKRTAQTGDQPQHF. In nucleotides, the CDR3 is TGCAGTGCTAAGAGGACAGCCCAAACCGGGGATCAGCCCCAGCATTTT.

The V gene is TRBV14, the J gene TRBJ1-2; D perhaps matches TRBD1 (6 bases). The germline CDR1 and CDR2 sequences are SGHDN and FVKESK. The CDR3 runs 17 residues. The V and J ends lost 1 base and 4 bases respectively, with 19 bases between them. CDR3 sequence reads: CASSQGRLGATVYGYTF. The CDR3 DNA reads as TGTGCCAGCAGCCAAGGTCGTCTGGGGGCCACGGTCTATGGCTACACCTTC.

The genes are TRBV7-6 and TRBJ1-5; D remains ambiguous. This CDR3 is built from 15 residues. Germline V lookup: CDR1 SGHVS, CDR2 FNYEAQ. Trimming took 5 bases from V and 4 from J, leaving 15 bases between them. The CDR3 loop reads CASSPSGWGNQPQHF. DNA of the CDR3: TGTGCCAGCAGCCCATCAGGATGGGGAAATCAGCCCCAGCATTTT.

Concerning this clonotype itself: The CDR3 end shows no conserved phenylalanine or tryptophan, and so a read error is likely. No DNA is shown, since the ends of the CDR3 on it are uncertain; the CDR3 is the one TCRdb lists. V gene TRBV5-1 combines with J gene TRBJ1-3. CDR1 is SGHRS and CDR2 is YFSETQ in the germline V gene. The CDR3 has 11 residues if both end residues are counted. The chain's CDR3 is CASSLRTVANT.

This clonotype has ten or more counts. The V call is TRBV20-1, the J call TRBJ1-5; possible D gene TRBD1, 6 bases. The CDR3 totals 13 residues. The V and J ends lost 5 bases and 4 bases respectively, with 12 bases between them. CDR1 DFQATT and CDR2 SNEGSKA come from the germline V gene (reference sequence). The DNA for the CDR3 is TGCAGTGCTGCCGGGACACCAAATCAGCCCCAGCATTTT. This gives the protein CSAAGTPNQPQHF.

This rearrangement joins TRBV11-1 to TRBJ2-7, with 7 bases lining up with TRBD1. Looked up from germline, CDR1 is SGHAT and CDR2 is FQDESV (reference sequence). CDR3 length equals 15 residues. J gave up 3 bases and V 5 bases, and 10 bases lay outside the gene matches. The CDR3 nucleotides read TGTGCCAGCAGCCCTCGGAGGACAGGTAACTACGAGCAGTACTTC. The encoded protein is CASSPRRTGNYEQYF.

This clonotype appeared once. The J gene is TRBJ1-1, the V gene TRBV10-3; 8 nucleotides agree with TRBD1. CDR1 is ENHRY and CDR2 is SYGVKD in the germline V gene. The CDR3 has 13 residues. After removal of 10 bases from V and 1 base from J, the junction contained 5 bases not matched to a gene. The CDR3: CATTGERNTEAFF. DNA of the CDR3: TGTGCCACGACAGGGGAAAGGAACACTGAAGCTTTCTTT.